The 29 T cell receptor beta chains reported below all come from one sample, sequenced in a study of OX40 agonist ivuxolimab in advanced cancers. The table came from immunoSEQ multiplex PCR; TCRdb's copy has only in-frame clones and leaves some out. The table records around 95,000 clones, 85% to 95% of them present only once. Sequencing was performed on CD4+ or CD8+ T cells sorted from blood, taken in a trial of the OX40 agonist ivuxolimab. The source is an adult with an advanced solid tumor such as melanoma, head and neck, liver or kidney cancer.

The chain is built from TRBV15 and TRBJ2-5; D is uncertain. V was pared by 1 base and J by 3 bases, with 12 bases between. Germline assignment: CDR1 LNHNV and CDR2 YYDKDF (reference sequence). The CDR3 loop spans 15 amino acids. This CDR3 is CATSRGVQYEETQYF. CDR3 in DNA: TGTGCCACCAGCAGAGGAGTACAATACGAAGAGACCCAGTACTTC.

The chain employs TRBV6-5 and TRBJ1-5; 7 positions match TRBD1. The length of the CDR3 is 15 residues. Germline V lookup: CDR1 MNHEY, CDR2 SVGAGI. J was trimmed by 2 bases and V by 5 bases; bases with no gene match: 6. The CDR3 sequence: CASSAQGGRNQPQHF. In DNA, the CDR3 is TGTGCCAGCAGTGCCCAGGGGGGTCGCAATCAGCCCCAGCATTTT.

The chain uses TRBV7-3 and TRBJ2-3; 9 nucleotides line up with TRBD2. The CDR3 is made up of 14 amino acids. Trimming cost V 2 bases and J 5 bases; bases outside gene matches: 2. CDR1 is SGHTA, CDR2 FQGTGA, per germline. CDR3 region: CASSLSSGEDTQYF. The CDR3, as DNA: TGTGCCAGCAGCTTATCTAGCGGGGAAGATACGCAGTATTTT.

The chain employs TRBV27 and TRBJ1-5; weak D call: TRBD1 (6 bases). The germline gives CDR1 MNHEY, CDR2 SMNVEV (reference sequence). Between the trimmed V and J ends, which lost 6 bases and 5 bases, there was a span of 11 bases. CDR3 length equals 13 residues. The CDR3 protein is CASRGGQYQPQHF. The CDR3 DNA reads TGTGCCAGCAGGGGGGGACAATATCAGCCCCAGCATTTT.

V usage is TRBV6-5 and J usage is TRBJ2-1; tentative D call: TRBD1 (5 bases). Germline values: CDR1 MNHEY, CDR2 SVGAGI. V was clipped by 9 bases and J by 3 bases, with 15 bases between them. The CDR3 has 14 residues. The CDR3 nucleotides are TGTGCCAGTACCCTCCGCCAGGGCTACAATGAGCAGTTCTTC. Its protein is CASTLRQGYNEQFF.

This sequence joins TRBV30 and TRBJ1-1, with D unclear. The CDR3 is made up of 13 amino acids. CDR1 GTSNPN and CDR2 SVGIG come from the germline V gene (reference sequence). Trimming took 1 base from V and 6 from J, leaving 12 bases between them. CDR3 region: CAWSDTPGAEAFF. DNA of the CDR3: TGTGCCTGGAGTGACACGCCGGGCGCTGAAGCTTTCTTT. The full variable domain, with the rest looked up from reference TRBV30 and TRBJ1-1, is SQTIHQWPATLVQPVGSPLSLECTVEGTSNPNLYWYRQAAGRGLQLLFYSVGIGQISSEVPQNLSASRPQDRQFILSSKKLLLSDSGFYLCAWSDTPGAEAFFGQGTRLTVV.

V usage is TRBV1 and J usage is TRBJ1-2; the table's D gene call, TRBD1, was not cross checked with the DNA. TRBV1 is described as a pseudogene. The CDR3 extends over 16 amino acids. The CDR3 sequence: CTSSQERDRDYYGYTF. CDR3 DNA sequence: TGCACCAGCAGCCAAGAGCGGGACAGGGACTACTATGGCTACACCTTC.

The chain combines TRBV7-2 with TRBJ2-3; D possibly uses TRBD1 or TRBD2 (5 bases each). Germline V CDR1 and CDR2: SGHTA, FQGNSA. The CDR3 spans 14 residues. Trimming left V 1 base short and J 5 bases short, with 10 bases between. CDR3 sequence (DNA): TGTGCCAGCAGCTTAGTGAGGGGCGGAGATACGCAGTATTTT. This codes for CASSLVRGGDTQYF. Looking up the rest from reference TRBV7-2 and TRBJ2-3 gives the full variable domain: GAGVSQSPSNKVTEKGKDVELRCDPISGHTALYWYRQSLGQGLEFLIYFQGNSAPDKSGLPSDRFSAERTGGSVSTLTIQRTQQEDSAVYLCASSLVRGGDTQYFGPGTRLTVL.

This clone has just a few counts. This chain links TRBV5-1 with TRBJ1-6; tentatively, D is TRBD1 (5 bases). CDR3 size: 14 residues. Germline CDR1 is SGHRS and CDR2 is YFSETQ. Deletions cut 2 bases from V and 7 bases from J, with 10 bases between. The DNA for the CDR3 is TGCGCCAGCAGCTTTGCAGGGCAAAATTCACCCCTCCACTTT. Its protein product is CASSFAGQNSPLHF.

The chain joins TRBV19 to TRBJ1-1; a weak D match, TRBD1 (5 bases). The germline V and J ends were trimmed by 3 bases and 3 bases, with 11 bases remaining between them. The CDR3 spans 14 residues. Germline-derived CDR1 and CDR2 are LNHDA and SQIVND (reference sequence). This CDR3 reads CASSIGGGDTEAFF. The CDR3 bases are TGTGCCAGTAGTATTGGTGGGGGAGACACTGAAGCTTTCTTT.

In its sample, this clone was seen once. This chain uses TRBV9 with TRBJ1-3, with 8 bases fitting TRBD1. The CDR3 has 19 residues. J lost 1 base, V lost 4 bases, and 16 bases had no gene match. Germline V gene lookup returns CDR1 SGDLS and CDR2 YYNGEE. This CDR3 is CASSRTIPDREVSGNTIYF. The CDR3 DNA sequence: TGTGCCAGCAGCCGTACTATTCCGGACAGGGAAGTATCTGGAAACACCATATATTTT.

This chain uses TRBV19 with TRBJ2-7, with D possibly TRBD1 on 6 matching bases. The V end lost 6 bases, the J end lost 0 bases, and 12 bases lay between the germline ends. The germline V gene encodes CDR1 LNHDA and CDR2 SQIVND (reference sequence). This CDR3 spans 14 amino acids. The DNA of the CDR3 is TGTGCCAGTAGGTTGGACAGACACTCCTACGAGCAGTACTTC. Amino acid sequence: CASRLDRHSYEQYF.

The chain recombines TRBV28 with TRBJ1-5; no definite D call. CDR3 length: 14 amino acids. Trimming pared 10 bases from V and 5 bases from J, leaving 18 bases between. Germline V gives CDR1 MDHEN, CDR2 SYDVKM. CDR3 residues: CAIQGSTFYQPQHF. CDR3 DNA sequence: TGTGCCATTCAAGGGTCTACGTTCTATCAGCCCCAGCATTTT.

In DNA, the CDR3 is TGTGCCAGCAGTCCGAGGCGGGGAGGGCCAGATACGCAGTATTTT. This codes for CASSPRRGGPDTQYF. The chain has TRBV11-2 and TRBJ2-3; 7 bases are shared with TRBD2. CDR3 size: 15 residues. CDR1 is SGHAT and CDR2 is FQNNGV in the germline V gene. With 6 bases clipped from V and 4 bases from J, the junction kept 10 bases outside the gene matches.

The chain uses TRBV30 and TRBJ1-1; D gene uncertain. V dropped 4 bases and J dropped 0 bases, with 15 bases sitting between them. The V gene's germline CDR1 is GTSNPN and CDR2 SVGIG (reference sequence). This CDR3 comprises 15 residues. The CDR3 protein is CAWKQPSLVNTEAFF. For the CDR3, the DNA is TGTGCCTGGAAACAACCCTCGCTCGTGAACACTGAAGCTTTCTTT.

The V and J genes are TRBV2 and TRBJ2-3; D tentatively fits TRBD1 or TRBD2 (6 bases each). Per the germline V gene, CDR1 is SNHLY and CDR2 is FYNNEI. V was clipped by 4 bases and J by 0 bases, with 14 bases between them. The CDR3 loop spans 16 amino acids. This CDR3 is CASSVRPGASTDTQYF. The CDR3 DNA is TGTGCCAGCAGTGTTAGACCGGGGGCTAGCACAGATACGCAGTATTTT.

The J gene is TRBJ1-2, the V gene TRBV6-1; no firm D call. This CDR3 comprises 14 residues. Germline loops: CDR1 MNHNS, CDR2 SASEGT. The V gene lost 2 bases and the J gene lost 1 base, with 8 bases spanning the gap. For the CDR3, the DNA is TGTGCCAGCAGTGAAAACAGCCTTAACTATGGCTACACCTTC. It encodes CASSENSLNYGYTF.

The sample holds one count of this clone. V and J are TRBV6-4 and TRBJ1-2, with D unresolved. V lost 5 bases, J lost 1 base, and 14 bases lay in between. CDR1 and CDR2 from the germline V gene are MRHNA and SNTAGT. This CDR3 spans 15 amino acids. The CDR3 spells CASSPSWTDNYGYTF. The CDR3 region has the DNA TGTGCCAGCAGTCCGAGTTGGACGGATAACTATGGCTACACCTTC.

The rearrangement links TRBV7-3 to TRBJ1-1; a weak D match, TRBD1 (5 bases). V lost 5 bases, J lost 6 bases, and 13 bases lay in between. The CDR3 sequence is 13 residues long. Germline V gene sequence: CDR1 SGHTA, CDR2 FQGTGA. CDR3 protein: CASSRGIVAEAFF. CDR3 sequence (DNA): TGTGCCAGCAGCAGGGGTATTGTAGCTGAAGCTTTCTTT. Based on the CDR3 plus reference TRBV7-3 and TRBJ1-1, the full variable domain is GAGVSQTPSNKVTEKGKYVELRCDPISGHTALYWYRQSLGQGPEFLIYFQGTGAADDSGLPNDRFFAVRPEGSVSTLKIQRTERGDSAVYLCASSRGIVAEAFFGQGTRLTVV.

The chain recombines TRBV5-1 with TRBJ2-1; a possible D gene is TRBD1 (5 bases). This CDR3 contains 15 residues. V dropped 6 bases and J dropped 5 bases, with 18 bases sitting between them. The germline CDR1 and CDR2 sequences are SGHRS and YFSETQ. CDR3 residues: CASKPTATANNEQFF. The CDR3 DNA is TGCGCCAGCAAACCGACAGCCACGGCTAACAATGAGCAGTTCTTC.

The rearrangement uses TRBV28 and TRBJ2-7; D is unclear. The germline gives CDR1 MDHEN, CDR2 SYDVKM. The CDR3 contains 11 residues. V lost 1 base and J lost 5, with 3 bases in between. In nucleotides, the CDR3 is TGTGCCAGCAGTTTATACGACGAGCAGTACTTC. Encoded protein: CASSLYDEQYF.

The chain is built from TRBV6-5 and TRBJ2-2; D is perhaps TRBD1 (5 bases). Between the trimmed V and J ends, which lost 8 bases and 4 bases, there was a span of 14 bases. The CDR3 covers 14 residues. Germline values: CDR1 MNHEY, CDR2 SVGAGI. This chain's CDR3 is CASAPLGATGELFF. CDR3 DNA: TGTGCCAGCGCCCCGCTAGGGGCCACCGGGGAGCTGTTTTTT.

The rearrangement joins TRBV11-2 to TRBJ1-6; D is unresolved. With 5 bases removed from V and 8 bases from J, the gap between germline ends came to 10 bases. Germline CDR1 SGHAT, CDR2 FQNNGV. This CDR3 spans 13 amino acids. The CDR3, as DNA: TGTGCCAGCAGCCCGGAAGGGTATTCACCCCTCCACTTT. It yields the protein CASSPEGYSPLHF.

The rearrangement uses TRBV29-1 and TRBJ2-7; TRBD2 is a possible D gene (6 bases). CDR3 length: 12 residues. Trimming stripped 8 bases from V and 1 base from J, with 12 bases between. In germline, CDR1 is SQVTM, CDR2 ANQGSEA. The CDR3 reads CSITSQSYEQYF. CDR3 in DNA: TGCAGCATCACTAGCCAGTCCTACGAGCAGTACTTC.

This clone was seen just once. The chain has TRBV19 and TRBJ1-5; possible D gene TRBD1, 6 bases. Germline V gene lookup returns CDR1 LNHDA and CDR2 SQIVND (reference sequence). V was cut by 3 bases and J by 6 bases, with 15 bases left in between. The CDR3 loop spans 15 amino acids. The CDR3 DNA sequence: TGTGCCAGTAGTATTGTCAGGGGAGGGAGTCAGCCCCAGCATTTT. Amino acid sequence: CASSIVRGGSQPQHF.

The V and J genes are TRBV5-1 and TRBJ2-7; D unresolved. The germline gives CDR1 SGHRS, CDR2 YFSETQ. The CDR3 length is 12 residues. The ends were cut back, 0 bases at V and 0 bases at J, with 1 base in the middle. The CDR3 sequence: CASSLASYEQYF. In nucleotides, the CDR3 is TGCGCCAGCAGCTTGGCCTCCTACGAGCAGTACTTC.

This chain links TRBV4-3 with TRBJ2-1; maybe TRBD2 (6 bases). This CDR3 spans 16 amino acids. Germline loops: CDR1 LGHNA, CDR2 YSLEER. V was shortened by 3 bases and J by 2 bases, with 14 bases between the two germline ends. CDR3 nucleotide sequence: TGCGCCAGCAGCCAGGGGCTCTCGGGGGCCTACAATGAGCAGTTCTTC. Translated, it gives CASSQGLSGAYNEQFF.

This clone was recorded once. The chain carries TRBV5-1 and TRBJ1-5, with D possibly TRBD1 on 5 matching bases. V lost 3 bases and J 1 base, leaving 11 bases between the germline ends. CDR1 SGHRS and CDR2 YFSETQ come from the germline V gene. The CDR3 extends over 15 amino acids. CDR3 protein: CASSSSGGSNQPQHF. Written as DNA, the CDR3 is TGCGCCAGCAGCTCTTCCGGGGGGAGCAATCAGCCCCAGCATTTT.

The chain recombines TRBV28 with TRBJ1-1, with D perhaps TRBD1 (6 bases). V shed 4 bases and J shed 8 bases, with 11 bases lying between them. Germline V lookup: CDR1 MDHEN, CDR2 SYDVKM. The CDR3 sequence is 12 residues long. The CDR3 DNA follows: TGTGCCAGCAGTTCCCAGGGGCGGGAAGCTTTCTTT. Its translation is CASSSQGREAFF.